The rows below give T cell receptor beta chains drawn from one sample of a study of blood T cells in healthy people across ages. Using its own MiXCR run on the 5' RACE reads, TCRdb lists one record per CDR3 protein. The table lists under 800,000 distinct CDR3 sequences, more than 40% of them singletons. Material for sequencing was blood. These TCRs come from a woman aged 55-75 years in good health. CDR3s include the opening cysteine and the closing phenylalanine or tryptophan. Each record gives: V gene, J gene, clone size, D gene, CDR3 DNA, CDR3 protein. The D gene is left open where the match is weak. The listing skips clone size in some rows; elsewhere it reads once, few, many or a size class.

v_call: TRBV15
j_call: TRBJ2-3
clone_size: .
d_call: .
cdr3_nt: TGTGCCACCAGCAGGGGAAGCACAGATACGCAGTATTTT
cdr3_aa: CATSRGSTDTQYF

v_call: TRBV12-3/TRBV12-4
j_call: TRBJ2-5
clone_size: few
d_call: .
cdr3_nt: TGTGCCAGCAGCTTACCTCAGGGGACACAAGAGACCCAGTACTTC
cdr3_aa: CASSLPQGTQETQYF

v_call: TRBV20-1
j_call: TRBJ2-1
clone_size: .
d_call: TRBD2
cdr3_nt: TGCAGTGGGGCTAGCGGAGCCTGGGCCAATGAGCAGTTCTTC
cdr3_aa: CSGASGAWANEQFF

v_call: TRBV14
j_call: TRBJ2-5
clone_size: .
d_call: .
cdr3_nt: TGTGCCAGCAGTCAAGCCACTTCGGGTAGCTGGGAGACCCAGTACTTC
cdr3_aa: CASSQATSGSWETQYF

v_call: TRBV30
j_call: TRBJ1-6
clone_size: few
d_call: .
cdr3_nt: TGTGCCTGGAGTGTTCTACAGGGTGGTTCACCCCTCCACTTT
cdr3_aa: CAWSVLQGGSPLHF

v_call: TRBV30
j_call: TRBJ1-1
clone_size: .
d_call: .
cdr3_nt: TGTGCCTGGAGGAGCACTGAAGCTTTCTTT
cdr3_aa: CAWRSTEAFF

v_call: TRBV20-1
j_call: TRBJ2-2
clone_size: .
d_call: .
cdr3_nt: TGCAGTGCTACCCACCGGAACACCGGGGAGCTGTTTTTT
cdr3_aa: CSATHRNTGELFF

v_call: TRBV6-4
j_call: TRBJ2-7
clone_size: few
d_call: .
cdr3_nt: TGTGCCAGCAGTGACTCTGGTACTAGCGGTCTAGGGGGCAATGAGCAGTACTTC
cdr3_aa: CASSDSGTSGLGGNEQYF

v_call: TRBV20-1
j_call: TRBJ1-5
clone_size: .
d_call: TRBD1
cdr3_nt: TGCAGTGCCCCACCGGGACAGGGAGGACATCAGCCCCAGCATTTT
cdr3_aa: CSAPPGQGGHQPQHF

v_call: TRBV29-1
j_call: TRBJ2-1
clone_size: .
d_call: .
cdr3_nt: TGCAGCGTTGCAGTTAGGGGGAATGAGCAGTTCTTC
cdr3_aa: CSVAVRGNEQFF

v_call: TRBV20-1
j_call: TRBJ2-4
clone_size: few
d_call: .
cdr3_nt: TGCAGTGCCCCGGACATCGAAAACATTCAGTACTTC
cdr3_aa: CSAPDIENIQYF

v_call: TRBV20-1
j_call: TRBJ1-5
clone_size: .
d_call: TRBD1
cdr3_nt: TGCAGTGCTAGATTTCCGGGACAGATGAATCAGCCCCAGCATTTT
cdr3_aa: CSARFPGQMNQPQHF